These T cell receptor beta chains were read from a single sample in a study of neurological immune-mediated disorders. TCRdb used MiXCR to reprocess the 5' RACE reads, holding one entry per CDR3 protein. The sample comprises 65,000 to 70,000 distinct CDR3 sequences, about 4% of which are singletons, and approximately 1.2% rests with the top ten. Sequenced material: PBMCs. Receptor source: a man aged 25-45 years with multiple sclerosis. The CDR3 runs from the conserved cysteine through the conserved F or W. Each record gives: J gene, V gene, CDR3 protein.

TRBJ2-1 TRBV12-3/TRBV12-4 CASSPSQSSYNEQFF
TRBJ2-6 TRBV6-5 CASLGLTGANVLTF
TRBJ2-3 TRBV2 CASSESGASGGSDSTDTQYF
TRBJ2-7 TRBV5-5 CASSLSGQGSHEQYF
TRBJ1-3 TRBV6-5 CASSRQGAGNTIYF
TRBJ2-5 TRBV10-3 CAISESQETQYF
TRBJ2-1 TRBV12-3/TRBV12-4 CASSPAALGGQFF
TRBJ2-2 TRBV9 CASSPRDRGPNTGELFF
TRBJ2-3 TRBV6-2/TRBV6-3 CASSNTDTQYF
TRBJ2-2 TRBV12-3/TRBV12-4 CASKSPNTGELFF
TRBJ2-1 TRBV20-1 CSARAGSYYNEQFF
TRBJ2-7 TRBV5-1 CASSDTSGGYEQYF
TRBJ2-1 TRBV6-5 CASSNLAAGGRDEQFF
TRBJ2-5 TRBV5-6 CASSTTDRYQETQYF
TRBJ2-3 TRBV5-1 CASSDTGPDTQYF
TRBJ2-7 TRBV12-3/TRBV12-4 CASSPGDRSNSYEQYF
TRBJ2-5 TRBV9 CASGQETGETQYF
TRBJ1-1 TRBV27 CASSPRGPTEAFF
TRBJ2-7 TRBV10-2 CASSVDNSYEQYF
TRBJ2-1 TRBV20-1 CSARSRTEVSYNEQFF
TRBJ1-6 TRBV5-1 CASSLDRDNSPLHF
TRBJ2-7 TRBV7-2 CASSYGTALYEQYF
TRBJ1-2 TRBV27 CASPRQGREFYNYGYTF
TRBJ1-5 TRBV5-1 CASSLLPRDRSNQPQHF
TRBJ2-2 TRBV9 CASNRRSGAGGATGELFF
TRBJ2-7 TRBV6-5 CASSQDRATYEQYF
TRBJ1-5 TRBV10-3 CAISESRNSNQPQHF
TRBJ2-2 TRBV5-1 CASSLVGNGELFF
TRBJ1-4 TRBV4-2 CASSQVAGTGEEKLFF
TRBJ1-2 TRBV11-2 CASSLDGGGYTF
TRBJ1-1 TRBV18 CATKIESVNIMNTEAFF
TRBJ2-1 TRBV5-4 CASSTGTSSNEQFF
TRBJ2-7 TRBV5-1 CASSVAASYEQYF
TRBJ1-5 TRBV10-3 CAIASQGDQPQHF
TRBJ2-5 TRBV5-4 CASSRRRETQYF
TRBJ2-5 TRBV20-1 CSARDLAGVETQYF
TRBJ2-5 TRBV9 CASSVNFGETQYF
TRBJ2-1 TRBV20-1 CSASPGQGVNYNEQFF
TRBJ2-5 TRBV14 CASSPQIQETQYF
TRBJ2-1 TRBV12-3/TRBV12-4 CASSPIGVSEQFF
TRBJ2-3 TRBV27 CASSLIAGSGAYF
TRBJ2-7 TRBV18 CASSTGPLREQYF
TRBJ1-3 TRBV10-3 CAISAYRDSGKTIYF
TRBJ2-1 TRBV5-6 CASSNAGVDYNEQFF
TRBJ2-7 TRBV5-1 CASSLVGPRNEQYF
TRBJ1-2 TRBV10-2 CASLRISYGYTF
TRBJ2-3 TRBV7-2 CASSSSSSTDTQYF
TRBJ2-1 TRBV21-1 CASSKADNEQFF